This T cell receptor (beta chain) was captured in a study of blood T cell repertoires in COVID-19. Study in general: Collection of acute and convalescent COVID-19 samples took place in the United States, Italy and Spain. PBMCs, B-cell-depleted T cells, or T cells provided the cDNA or gDNA that made up the material.

While infection was still active, Seattle patients were enrolled and then followed longitudinally. V dropped 5 bases and J dropped 3; count of bases not matched to a gene: 8. Germline V gene sequence: CDR1 SEHNR, CDR2 FQNEAQ (reference sequence). The CDR3 contains 15 residues. As processed by the authors: Reference gene primers were amplified, and this amplification served to estimate nucleated cell counts. Here immunoSEQ multiplex PCR was the method, and the copy in TCRdb shows in-frame clones only, minus some. That table furnishes V, J and clone size, whereas the DNA furnished D and trimming. The profile shows approximately 210,000 clones, less than 95% of them singletons.

The J gene is TRBJ1-2, the V gene TRBV7-9; 8 bases are a match to TRBD1. The TCR originated in a man aged 25 to 40 with COVID-19, enrolled during active disease. The specimen sequenced was peripheral blood. The CDR3 loop is CASSRTGKVDYGYTF. DNA of the CDR3: TGTGCCAGCAGCCGGACAGGGAAAGTTGACTATGGCTACACCTTC.